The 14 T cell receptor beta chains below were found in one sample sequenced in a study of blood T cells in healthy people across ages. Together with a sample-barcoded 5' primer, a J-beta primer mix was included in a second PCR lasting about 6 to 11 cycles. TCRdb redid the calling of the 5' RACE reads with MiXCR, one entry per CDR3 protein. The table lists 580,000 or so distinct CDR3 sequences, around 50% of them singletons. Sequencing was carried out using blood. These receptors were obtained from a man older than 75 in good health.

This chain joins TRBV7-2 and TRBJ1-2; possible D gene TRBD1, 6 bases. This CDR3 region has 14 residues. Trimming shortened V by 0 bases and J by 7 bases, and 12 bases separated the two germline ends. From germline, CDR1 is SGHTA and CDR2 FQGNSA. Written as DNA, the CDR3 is TGTGCCAGCAGCTTAGCCGGACAGTATGGTGGCTACACCTTC. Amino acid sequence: CASSLAGQYGGYTF.

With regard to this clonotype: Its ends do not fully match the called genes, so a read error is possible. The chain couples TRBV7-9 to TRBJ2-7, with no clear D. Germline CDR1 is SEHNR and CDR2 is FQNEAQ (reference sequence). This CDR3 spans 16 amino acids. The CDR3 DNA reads TGTGCCGGCAGCTCTATTCGGGCCGCGATCGGCAATGAGCAGTACTTC. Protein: CAGSSIRAAIGNEQYF.

The CDR3 nucleotides are TGCAGTGCTTCGAAAAGGGGGAGAAGCTCCTACAATGAGCAGTTCTTC. Residues: CSASKRGRSSYNEQFF. The genes are TRBV20-1 and TRBJ2-1, with a tentative D call TRBD1 (6 bases). The CDR3 totals 16 residues. Germline CDR1 reads DFQATT; CDR2 reads SNEGSKA (reference sequence). V lost 5 bases to trimming and J lost 0 bases, with 17 bases between them.

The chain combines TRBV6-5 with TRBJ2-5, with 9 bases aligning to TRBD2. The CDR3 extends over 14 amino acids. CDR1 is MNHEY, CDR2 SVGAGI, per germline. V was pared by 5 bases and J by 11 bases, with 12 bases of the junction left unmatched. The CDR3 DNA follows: TGTGCCAGCAGTAGACTAGCGGATTACAATGAGCAGTACTTC. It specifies CASSRLADYNEQYF.

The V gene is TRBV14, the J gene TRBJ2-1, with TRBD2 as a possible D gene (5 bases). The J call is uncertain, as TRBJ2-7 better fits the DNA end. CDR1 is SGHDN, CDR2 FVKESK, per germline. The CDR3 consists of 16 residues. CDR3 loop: CASSQDRGLAYNEQYF. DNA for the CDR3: TGTGCCAGCAGCCAAGATCGAGGGTTGGCCTACAATGAGCAGTACTTC.

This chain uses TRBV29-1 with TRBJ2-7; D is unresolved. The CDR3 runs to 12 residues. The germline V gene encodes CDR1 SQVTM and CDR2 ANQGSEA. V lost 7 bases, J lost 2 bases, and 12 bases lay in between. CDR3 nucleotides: TGCAGCGCTACCCTGGGGACCTACGAGCAGTACTTC. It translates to CSATLGTYEQYF.

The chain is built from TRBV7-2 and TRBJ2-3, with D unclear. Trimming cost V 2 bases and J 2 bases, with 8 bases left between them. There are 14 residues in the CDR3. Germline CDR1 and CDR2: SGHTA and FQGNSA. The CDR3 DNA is TGTGCCAGCAGCTTAAGTCAGTACACAGATACGCAGTATTTT. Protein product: CASSLSQYTDTQYF. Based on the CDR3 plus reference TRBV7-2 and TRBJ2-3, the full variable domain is GAGVSQSPSNKVTEKGKDVELRCDPISGHTALYWYRQSLGQGLEFLIYFQGNSAPDKSGLPSDRFSAERTGGSVSTLTIQRTQQEDSAVYLCASSLSQYTDTQYFGPGTRLTVL.

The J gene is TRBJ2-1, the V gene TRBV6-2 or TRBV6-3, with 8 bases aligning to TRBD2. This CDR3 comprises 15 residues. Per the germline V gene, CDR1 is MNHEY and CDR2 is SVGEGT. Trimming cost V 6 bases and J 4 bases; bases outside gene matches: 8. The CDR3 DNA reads TGTGCCAGCAGACAAGCGGGAGCTGGATACAATGAGCAGTTCTTC. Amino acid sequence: CASRQAGAGYNEQFF.

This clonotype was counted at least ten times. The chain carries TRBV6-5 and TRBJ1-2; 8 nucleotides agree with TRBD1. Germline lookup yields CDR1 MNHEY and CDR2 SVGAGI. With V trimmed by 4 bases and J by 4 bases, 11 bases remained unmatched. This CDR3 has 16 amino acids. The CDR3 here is CASSFSDGQGIYGYTF. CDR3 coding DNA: TGTGCCAGCAGTTTCAGCGACGGACAGGGAATCTATGGCTACACCTTC.

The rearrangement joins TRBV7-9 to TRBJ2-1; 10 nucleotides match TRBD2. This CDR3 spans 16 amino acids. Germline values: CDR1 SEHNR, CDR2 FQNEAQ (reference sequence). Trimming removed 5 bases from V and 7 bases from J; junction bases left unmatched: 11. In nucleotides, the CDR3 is TGTGCCAGCAGCCTACTTAAGGCTAGCGGGGGTAATGAGCAGTTCTTC. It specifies CASSLLKASGGNEQFF.

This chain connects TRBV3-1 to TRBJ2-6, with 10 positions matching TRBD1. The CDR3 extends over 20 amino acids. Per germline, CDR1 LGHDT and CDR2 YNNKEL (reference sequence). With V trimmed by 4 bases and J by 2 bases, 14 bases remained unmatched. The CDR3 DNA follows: TGTGCCAGCAGCCCCAGGCGCTGGACAGGGGGGTACCCTGGGGCCAACGTCCTGACTTTC. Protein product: CASSPRRWTGGYPGANVLTF.

CDR3 region: CAWMGLGALAGYNEQFF. DNA of the CDR3: TGTGCCTGGATGGGACTAGGGGCCCTCGCGGGTTACAATGAGCAGTTCTTC. This chain connects TRBV30 to TRBJ2-1; the match to TRBD2 covers 8 bases. CDR1 and CDR2 (germline): GTSNPN, SVGIG (reference sequence). CDR3 length: 17 residues. Trimming removed 4 bases from V and 4 bases from J; junction bases left unmatched: 15.

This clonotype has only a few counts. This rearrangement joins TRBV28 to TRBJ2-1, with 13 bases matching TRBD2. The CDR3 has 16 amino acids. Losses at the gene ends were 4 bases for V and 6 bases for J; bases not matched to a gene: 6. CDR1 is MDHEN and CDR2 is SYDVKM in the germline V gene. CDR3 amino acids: CASSYPGLAGSNEQFF. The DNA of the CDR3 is TGTGCCAGCAGTTACCCGGGACTAGCGGGATCCAATGAGCAGTTCTTC.

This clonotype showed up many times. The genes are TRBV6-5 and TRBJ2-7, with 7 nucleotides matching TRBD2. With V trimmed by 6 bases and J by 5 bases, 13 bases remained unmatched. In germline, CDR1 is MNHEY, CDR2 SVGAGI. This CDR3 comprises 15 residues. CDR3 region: CASRRTGGSHNEQYF. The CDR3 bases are TGTGCCAGCAGACGGACCGGCGGGAGCCACAACGAGCAGTACTTC.